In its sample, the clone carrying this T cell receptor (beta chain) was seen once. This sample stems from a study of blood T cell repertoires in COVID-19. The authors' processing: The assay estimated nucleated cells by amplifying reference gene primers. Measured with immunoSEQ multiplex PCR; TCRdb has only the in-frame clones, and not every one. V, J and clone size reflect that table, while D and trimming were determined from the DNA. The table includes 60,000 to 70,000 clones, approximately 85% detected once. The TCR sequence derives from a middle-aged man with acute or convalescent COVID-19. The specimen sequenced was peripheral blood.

The CDR3: CASSMQGAKVAFF. The CDR3 DNA follows: TGTGCCAGTAGTATGCAAGGGGCAAAGGTAGCTTTCTTT. This chain uses TRBV19 with TRBJ1-1; TRBD1 is a possible D gene (5 bases). This CDR3 comprises 13 residues. V lost 3 bases, J lost 10 bases, and 15 bases lay in between. CDR1 LNHDA and CDR2 SQIVND come from the germline V gene (reference sequence).